The clone carrying this T cell receptor (beta chain) was recorded many times. Its antigen is as yet unknown. This record belongs to a study of Graves' ophthalmopathy and Graves' hyperthyroidism. On the study more broadly: Hyperthyroidism qualified as stable when ophthalmopathy did not develop within 18 months of follow-up. Overall study findings and caveats: Ophthalmopathy progression cases were predicted by the model with 70.59% sensitivity and 72% to 85% specificity. In blood, most expanded thyroid clonotypes above 0.001 frequency were also detected.

The study amplified TCR beta CDR3 regions using RNA transcripts. The authors performed first-round RT-PCR with HTBI primers and then a second-round multiplex PCR. Via MiXCR, TCRdb re-called the multiplex PCR reads, giving one row per CDR3 protein. The data show around 1.1 million distinct CDR3 sequences, about two fifths seen once. The diagnosis combined clinical symptoms, thyroxine, TRAb, thyroid ultrasound and orbital computed tomography scans. The CDR3 has 14 amino acids. Germline V gene sequence: CDR1 SGHTA, CDR2 FQGNSA. V was clipped by 3 bases and J by 5 bases; unmatched bases: 4. The rearrangement joins TRBV7-2 to TRBJ2-7; 10 nucleotides align to TRBD2. Sequencing was done on a sample of peripheral blood or thyroid tissue (not recorded which). The receptor's source is an adult man with Graves' hyperthyroidism. The CDR3: CASSFSGGINEQYF. CDR3 bases: TGTGCCAGCAGCTTTAGCGGGGGGATCAACGAGCAGTACTTC.